These 3 T cell receptor beta chains originate from one sample sequenced in a study of blood T cells in healthy people across ages. A second PCR of about 7 to 11 cycles used a sample-barcoded 5' primer and a J-beta primer mix. TCRdb analysed the 5' RACE reads with MiXCR anew, one entry per CDR3 protein. The table shows some 850,000 distinct CDR3 sequences, with roughly 25% occurring only once. The data were also submitted as part of a second study, on T cells of mothers and their children.

Sequencing was carried out using blood. All receptors come from a boy between 10 and 17 years old in good health.

This chain uses TRBV29-1 with TRBJ2-5, with D perhaps TRBD2 (6 bases). The J call is uncertain, as TRBJ2-1 better fits the DNA end. Germline lookup yields CDR1 SQVTM and CDR2 ANQGSEA. The CDR3 has 14 amino acids. The CDR3 protein is CSVEGGVAYNEQFF. The CDR3 DNA is TGCAGCGTTGAAGGCGGGGTGGCCTACAATGAGCAGTTCTTC.

The chain employs TRBV25-1 and TRBJ1-4, with TRBD1 matching 9 bases. This CDR3 has 15 amino acids. Germline CDR1 is MGHDK and CDR2 is SYGVNS. Trimming took 1 base from V and 5 from J; bases not matched to a gene: 2. The CDR3 region is CASSESGQGNEKLFF. The CDR3 nucleotides are TGTGCCAGCAGTGAATCGGGACAGGGAAATGAAAAACTGTTTTTT.

This clonotype was picked up a small number of times. This chain connects TRBV6-5 to TRBJ2-1, with D uncertain. Trimming pared 5 bases from V and 3 bases from J, leaving 11 bases between. The CDR3 covers 14 residues. CDR1 and CDR2 from the germline V gene are MNHEY and SVGAGI. The CDR3 DNA follows: TGTGCCAGCAGTATCAGTAAATACTACAATGAGCAGTTCTTC. Its translation: CASSISKYYNEQFF.